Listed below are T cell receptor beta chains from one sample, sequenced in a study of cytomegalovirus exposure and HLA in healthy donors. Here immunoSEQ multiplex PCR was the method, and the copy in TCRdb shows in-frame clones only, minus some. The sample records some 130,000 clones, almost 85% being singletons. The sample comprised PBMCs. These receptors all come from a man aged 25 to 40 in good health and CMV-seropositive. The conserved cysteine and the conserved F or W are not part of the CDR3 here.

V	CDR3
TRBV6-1	ASSGGQGVVQPQH
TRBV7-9	ASSLGDSYAREQY
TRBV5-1	ASSFTGGIGELF
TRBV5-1	ASSVQGTNEKLF
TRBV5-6	ASSFGRGGGDTQY
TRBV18	ASSPPLAPLYEQY
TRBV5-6	ASSGELAGKYNEQF
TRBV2	ASSDLDRDFQPQH
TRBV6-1	ASSEQVHPNYGYT
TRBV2	ASSRTGQSSSYEQY
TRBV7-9	ASSPSGDTQY
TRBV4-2	ASSQEALAGGSTDTQY
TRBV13	ASSLGDRNYGYT
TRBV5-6	ASTRDTGELF
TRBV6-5	ASGRQGALYGYT
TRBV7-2	ASSFGGPQANYGYT
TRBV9	ASSAMDRGDQPQH
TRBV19	ASSTSENYGYT
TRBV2	ASSEQRGNEQF
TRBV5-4	ASSLVGGANTEAF
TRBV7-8	ASSLGQGLGYEQY
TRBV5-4	ASSFPDRDLH
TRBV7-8	ASSLVFGGQGRPTDTQY
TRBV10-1	ASSEFQKQETQY
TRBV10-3	ATGTGYGNTIY
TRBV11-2	ASSPITGAGELF
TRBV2	ASSEVVEQF
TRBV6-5	ASSLTQGWGYT
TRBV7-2	ASSLLAKPSTDTQY
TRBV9	ASSPTGFPGETQY
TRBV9	ASSGTDPNEQF
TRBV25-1	ASSGTGPGELF
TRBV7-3	ASSSDRGNTIY
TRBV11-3	ASSLGPGTYNEQF
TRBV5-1	ASSTRTSGSLSYNEQF
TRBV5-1	ASSLVPNEQF
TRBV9	ASSFRDSNTGELF
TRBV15	ATSTEYQPQH
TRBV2	ASKKDSPRPETQY
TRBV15	ATSRRTVVLSNQPQH
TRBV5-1	ASSPGGRGTETQY
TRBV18	ASSQGQNTEAF